The 17 T cell receptor beta chains in this list originate from one sample, sequenced in a study of T-cell reconstitution after alpha-beta-depleted transplantation in children. Construction of the TCRbeta library involved unique molecular identifiers. TCRdb ran MiXCR on the PCR reads and lists one entry per CDR3 protein. This sample has about 500,000 distinct CDR3 sequences, with 10% to 12% found just once. The sample was PBMCs, mostly from graft donor cells, taken 180 days after TCRalphabeta/CD19-depleted stem cell transplant. The receptors originated from a female patient younger than 10 who had a stem cell transplant for aplastic anemia, so the T cells may come from the graft donor.

A few counts support this clonotype. The V gene is TRBV7-2, the J gene TRBJ2-1; 10 bases agree with TRBD2. The germline CDR1 and CDR2 sequences are SGHTA and FQGNSA. V lost 5 bases to trimming and J lost 5 bases; unmatched junction nucleotides: 12. The CDR3 length is 17 residues. The CDR3 nucleotides are TGTGCCAGCAGCCGACTCCTATCTAGCGGGAGTCACAATGAGCAGTTCTTC. This translates into CASSRLLSSGSHNEQFF.

This clonotype was seen a few times. This chain connects TRBV28 to TRBJ1-5, with D unclear. V dropped 8 bases and J dropped 0 bases, with 14 bases sitting between them. CDR1 MDHEN and CDR2 SYDVKM come from the germline V gene. This CDR3 has 15 amino acids. CDR3: CASQLLVYSNQPQHF. The CDR3 DNA follows: TGTGCCAGCCAGTTATTAGTCTATAGCAATCAGCCCCAGCATTTT.

V gene TRBV4-3 combines with J gene TRBJ2-4; 10 bases align to TRBD2. Per the germline V gene, CDR1 is LGHNA and CDR2 is YSLEER. With V trimmed by 4 bases and J by 3 bases, 6 bases remained unmatched. The CDR3 covers 16 residues. This chain's CDR3 is CASSPLAGVDKNIQYF. CDR3 nucleotides: TGCGCCAGCAGCCCTCTAGCGGGAGTAGACAAAAACATTCAGTACTTC.

This clonotype showed up many times. V usage is TRBV5-5 and J usage is TRBJ2-5, with no clear D. Germline CDR1 is SGHKS and CDR2 is YYEKEE (reference sequence). V shed 1 base and J shed 2 bases, with 6 bases lying between them. The CDR3 length is 13 residues. The CDR3 sequence is CASSLPAQETQYF. CDR3 coding DNA: TGTGCCAGCAGCTTGCCGGCTCAAGAGACCCAGTACTTC.

The gene calls are TRBV6-1 and TRBJ2-7, with unresolved D. Trimming took 5 bases from V and 7 from J, leaving 21 bases between them. CDR3 length: 15 residues. Per the germline V gene, CDR1 is MNHNS and CDR2 is SASEGT. CDR3 residues: CASSNEARISREQYV. CDR3 sequence (DNA): TGTGCCAGCAGTAATGAAGCGAGGATTAGTAGGGAGCAGTACGTC.

This clonotype has more than one count but fewer than ten. V and J are TRBV10-1 and TRBJ2-3, with TRBD2 as a possible D gene (6 bases). The length of the CDR3 is 16 residues. The V end lost 6 bases, the J end lost 0 bases, and 16 bases lay between the germline ends. Per germline, CDR1 WNHNN and CDR2 SYGVQD (reference sequence). The CDR3 spells CASSGGSAGSTDTQYF. The CDR3 bases are TGCGCCAGCAGCGGGGGTTCGGCGGGGAGCACAGATACGCAGTATTTT.

The genes are TRBV4-3 and TRBJ2-1; D is unclear. The ends were cut back, 4 bases at V and 5 bases at J, with 18 bases in the middle. The CDR3 is 16 residues long. Germline CDR1 is LGHNA and CDR2 is YSLEER. The CDR3 reads CASSPSAVGSDNEQFF. The DNA of the CDR3 is TGCGCCAGCAGCCCATCCGCGGTCGGGTCGGACAATGAGCAGTTCTTC.

This clonotype was seen a few times. The chain has TRBV5-1 and TRBJ2-1; 7 bases line up with TRBD1. This CDR3 comprises 15 residues. Trimming at V came to 7 bases and at J to 1 base, leaving 8 bases not matched to a gene. Germline assignment: CDR1 SGHRS and CDR2 YFSETQ. The CDR3 region has the DNA TGCGCCAGCGGCGACAGGGTCCGTTCCTACAATGAGCAGTTCTTC. Its translation is CASGDRVRSYNEQFF. Looking up the rest from reference TRBV5-1 and TRBJ2-1 gives the full variable domain: KAGVTQTPRYLIKTRGQQVTLSCSPISGHRSVSWYQQTPGQGLQFLFEYFSETQRNKGNFPGRFSGRQFSNSRSEMNVSTLELGDSALYLCASGDRVRSYNEQFFGPGTRLTVL.

The chain recombines TRBV28 with TRBJ1-1, with no clear D. Germline loops: CDR1 MDHEN, CDR2 SYDVKM. The CDR3 contains 12 residues. The CDR3 sequence: CGSEGPFTEAFF. As DNA, the CDR3 is TGTGGGTCTGAGGGTCCGTTCACTGAAGCTTTCTTT.

The chain couples TRBV10-3 to TRBJ1-4, with D unclear. Deletions cut 3 bases from V and 8 bases from J, with 7 bases between. The CDR3 consists of 12 residues. The V gene's germline CDR1 is ENHRY and CDR2 SYGVKD. The CDR3: CAISEADEKLFF. For the CDR3, the DNA is TGTGCCATCAGTGAAGCAGACGAAAAACTGTTTTTT.

This clonotype was recorded at least ten times. The rearrangement links TRBV6-5 to TRBJ2-7, with D perhaps matching TRBD2 (6 bases). The CDR3 is 11 amino acids. Germline loops: CDR1 MNHEY, CDR2 SVGAGI. Trimming stripped 6 bases from V and 11 bases from J, with 14 bases between. The CDR3 DNA is TGTGCCAGCAGGTACGGACTACAGGAGTACTTC. It translates to CASRYGLQEYF.

This rearrangement joins TRBV20-1 to TRBJ1-6; D may be TRBD1 (5 bases). The CDR3 contains 20 residues. Germline CDR1 and CDR2: DFQATT and SNEGSKA (reference sequence). The V end was cut by 3 bases, the J end by 3 bases, with 27 bases between. The CDR3 protein is CSARTLEGAPHPYYNSPLHF. Written as DNA, the CDR3 is TGCAGTGCTAGGACACTTGAAGGGGCGCCTCACCCATACTATAATTCACCCCTCCACTTT.

This sequence joins TRBV3-1 and TRBJ1-1; 7 bases fit TRBD1. Germline V gene sequence: CDR1 LGHDT, CDR2 YNNKEL (reference sequence). The junction had 9 bases not matched to a gene; V was cut back by 3 bases and J by 5 bases. The CDR3 spans 15 residues. In DNA form, the CDR3 reads TGTGCCAGCAGCCACTACAGGGGATGGAAGACTGAAGCTTTCTTT. Its translation is CASSHYRGWKTEAFF. Drawing the rest from reference TRBV3-1 and TRBJ1-1, the complete variable domain is DTAVSQTPKYLVTQMGNDKSIKCEQNLGHDTMYWYKQDSKKFLKIMFSYNNKELIINETVPNRFSPKSPDKAHLNLHINSLELGDSAVYFCASSHYRGWKTEAFFGQGTRLTVV.

The chain links TRBV5-1 to TRBJ1-1; D uncertain. Germline CDR1 SGHRS, CDR2 YFSETQ. The CDR3 has 15 amino acids. V gave up 3 bases and J gave up 1 base, with 13 bases separating them. The CDR3 DNA reads as TGCGCCAGCAGCTCAACAGCGGGTCCGAACACTGAAGCTTTCTTT. Translation: CASSSTAGPNTEAFF.

This clonotype was found a few times. The CDR3 loop reads CASSYPGTASTDTQYF. Here the CDR3 DNA reads TGTGCCAGCAGTTACCCCGGGACAGCAAGCACAGATACGCAGTATTTT. The rearrangement joins TRBV6-2 or TRBV6-3 to TRBJ2-3, with 7 bases fitting TRBD1. The CDR3 is 16 amino acids. With V trimmed by 2 bases and J by 0 bases, 5 bases remained unmatched. Germline lookup yields CDR1 MNHEY and CDR2 SVGEGT.

V gene TRBV24-1 combines with J gene TRBJ2-7, with D unclear. Trimming cost V 7 bases and J 0 bases, with 9 bases left between them. The CDR3 totals 13 residues. CDR1 and CDR2 (germline): KGHDR, SFDVKD. CDR3: CATRTESSYEQYF. In DNA form, the CDR3 reads TGTGCCACCAGAACGGAGAGCTCCTACGAGCAGTACTTC.

This clonotype was observed a handful of times. CDR3 coding DNA: TGTGCCAGCAGCGTAGACCCTTTGAGTGGTGAGCAGTTCTTC. This sequence encodes CASSVDPLSGEQFF. The chain recombines TRBV9 with TRBJ2-1; D gene ambiguous. The V end was cut by 0 bases, the J end by 9 bases, with 13 bases between. The CDR3 runs to 14 residues. The germline gives CDR1 SGDLS, CDR2 YYNGEE.